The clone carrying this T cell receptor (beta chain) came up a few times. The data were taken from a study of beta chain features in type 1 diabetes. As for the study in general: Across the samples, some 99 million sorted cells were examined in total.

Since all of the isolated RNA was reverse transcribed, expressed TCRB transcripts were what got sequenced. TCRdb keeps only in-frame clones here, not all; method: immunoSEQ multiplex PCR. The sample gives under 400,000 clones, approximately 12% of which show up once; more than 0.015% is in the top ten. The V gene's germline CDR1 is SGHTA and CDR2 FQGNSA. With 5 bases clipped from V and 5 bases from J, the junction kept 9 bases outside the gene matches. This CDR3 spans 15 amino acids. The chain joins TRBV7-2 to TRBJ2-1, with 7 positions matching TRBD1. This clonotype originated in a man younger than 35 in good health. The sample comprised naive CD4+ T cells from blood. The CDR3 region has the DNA TGTGCCAGCAGCATCCCGGGACAGCTAAACAATGAGCAGTTCTTC. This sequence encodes CASSIPGQLNNEQFF.